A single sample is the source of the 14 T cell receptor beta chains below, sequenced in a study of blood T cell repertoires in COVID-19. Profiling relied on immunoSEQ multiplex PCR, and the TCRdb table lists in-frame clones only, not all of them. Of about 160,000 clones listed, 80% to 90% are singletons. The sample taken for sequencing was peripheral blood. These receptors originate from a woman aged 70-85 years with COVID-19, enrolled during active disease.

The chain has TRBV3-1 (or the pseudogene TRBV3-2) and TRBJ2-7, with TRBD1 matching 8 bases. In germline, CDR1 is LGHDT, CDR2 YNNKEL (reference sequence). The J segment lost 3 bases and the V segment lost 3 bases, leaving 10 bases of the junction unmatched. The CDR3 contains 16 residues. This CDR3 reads CASSHGLGRGLYEQYF. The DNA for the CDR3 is TGTGCCAGCAGCCATGGGCTGGGCAGGGGGCTCTACGAGCAGTACTTC.

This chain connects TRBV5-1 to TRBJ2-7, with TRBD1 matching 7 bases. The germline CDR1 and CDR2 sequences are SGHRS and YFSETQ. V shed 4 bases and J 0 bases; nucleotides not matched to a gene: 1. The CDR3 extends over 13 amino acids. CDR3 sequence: CASSPGGSYEQYF. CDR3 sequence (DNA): TGCGCCAGCAGCCCAGGGGGCTCCTACGAGCAGTACTTC. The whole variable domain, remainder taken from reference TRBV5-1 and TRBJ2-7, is KAGVTQTPRYLIKTRGQQVTLSCSPISGHRSVSWYQQTPGQGLQFLFEYFSETQRNKGNFPGRFSGRQFSNSRSEMNVSTLELGDSALYLCASSPGGSYEQYFGPGTRLTVT.

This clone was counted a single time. DNA for the CDR3: TGTGCCAGCAGCCAAGACCCTAGCGGGGGCGGCTACGAGCAGTACTTC. Protein sequence: CASSQDPSGGGYEQYF. The chain carries TRBV4-2 and TRBJ2-7; TRBD2 matches at 10 bases. The CDR3 is 16 residues long. The ends lost 0 bases at V and 3 bases at J; junction bases unmatched: 5. Germline V gene lookup returns CDR1 LGHNA and CDR2 YNFKEQ.

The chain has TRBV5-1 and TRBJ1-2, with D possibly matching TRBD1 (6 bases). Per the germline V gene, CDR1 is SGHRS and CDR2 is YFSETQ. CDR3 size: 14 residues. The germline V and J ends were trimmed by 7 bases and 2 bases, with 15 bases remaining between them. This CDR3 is CASEQGNSNYGYTF. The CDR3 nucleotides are TGCGCCAGCGAGCAGGGGAATTCGAACTATGGCTACACCTTC.

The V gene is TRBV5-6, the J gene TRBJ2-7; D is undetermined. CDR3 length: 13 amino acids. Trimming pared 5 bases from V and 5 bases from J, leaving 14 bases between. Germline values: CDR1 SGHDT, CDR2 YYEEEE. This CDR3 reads CASRVLNGDEQYF. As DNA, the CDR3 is TGTGCCAGCAGGGTCCTCAATGGAGACGAGCAGTACTTC. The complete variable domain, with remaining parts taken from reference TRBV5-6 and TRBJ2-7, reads DAGVTQSPTHLIKTRGQQVTLRCSPKSGHDTVSWYQQALGQGPQFIFQYYEEEERQRGNFPDRFSGHQFPNYSSELNVNALLLGDSALYLCASRVLNGDEQYFGPGTRLTVT.

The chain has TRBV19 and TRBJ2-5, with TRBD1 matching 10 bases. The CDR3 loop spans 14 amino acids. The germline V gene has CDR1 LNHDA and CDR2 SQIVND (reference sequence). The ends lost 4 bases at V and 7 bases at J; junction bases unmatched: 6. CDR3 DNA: TGTGCCAGTAGTACGACAGGGGGCCTGGGGACCCAGTACTTC. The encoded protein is CASSTTGGLGTQYF.

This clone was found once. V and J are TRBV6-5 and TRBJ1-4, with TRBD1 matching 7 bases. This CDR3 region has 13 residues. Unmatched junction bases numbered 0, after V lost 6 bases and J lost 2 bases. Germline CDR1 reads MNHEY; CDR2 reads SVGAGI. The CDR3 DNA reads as TGTGCCAGCAGGGGACAGACTAATGAAAAACTGTTTTTT. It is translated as CASRGQTNEKLFF.

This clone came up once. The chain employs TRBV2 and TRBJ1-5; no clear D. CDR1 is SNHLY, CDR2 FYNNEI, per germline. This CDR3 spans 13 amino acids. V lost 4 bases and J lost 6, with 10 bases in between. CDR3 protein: CASSGREVQPQHF. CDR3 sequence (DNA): TGTGCCAGCAGTGGGAGGGAAGTTCAGCCCCAGCATTTT.

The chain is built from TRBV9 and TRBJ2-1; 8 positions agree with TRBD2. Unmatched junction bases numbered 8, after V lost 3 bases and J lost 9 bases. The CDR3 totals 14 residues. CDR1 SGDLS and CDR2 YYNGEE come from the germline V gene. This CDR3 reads CASSGGTRNIEQFF. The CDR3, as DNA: TGTGCCAGCAGCGGCGGGACTAGGAATATTGAGCAGTTCTTC.

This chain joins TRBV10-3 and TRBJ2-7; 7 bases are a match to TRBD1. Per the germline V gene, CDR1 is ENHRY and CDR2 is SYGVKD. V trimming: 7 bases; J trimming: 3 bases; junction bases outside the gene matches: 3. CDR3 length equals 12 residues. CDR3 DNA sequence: TGTGCCATCAAGGGGACAGACTACGAGCAGTACTTC. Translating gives CAIKGTDYEQYF.

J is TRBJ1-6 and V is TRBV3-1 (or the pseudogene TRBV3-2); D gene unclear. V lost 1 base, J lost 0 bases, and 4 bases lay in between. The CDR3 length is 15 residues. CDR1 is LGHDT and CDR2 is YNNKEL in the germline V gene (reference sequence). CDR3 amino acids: CASSQGSSYNSPLHF. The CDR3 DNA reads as TGTGCCAGCAGCCAAGGTAGCTCCTATAATTCACCCCTCCACTTT.

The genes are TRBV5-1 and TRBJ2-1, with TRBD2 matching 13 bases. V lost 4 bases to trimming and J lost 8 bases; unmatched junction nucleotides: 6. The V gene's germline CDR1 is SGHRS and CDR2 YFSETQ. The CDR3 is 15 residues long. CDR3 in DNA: TGCGCCAGCAGCACCGGGACTAGCGGGATCTATGAGCAGTTCTTC. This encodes CASSTGTSGIYEQFF.

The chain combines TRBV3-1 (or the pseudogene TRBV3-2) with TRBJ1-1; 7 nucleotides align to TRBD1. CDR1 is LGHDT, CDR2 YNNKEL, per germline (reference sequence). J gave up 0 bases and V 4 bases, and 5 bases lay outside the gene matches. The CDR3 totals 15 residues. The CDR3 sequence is CASSRKTGMNTEAFF. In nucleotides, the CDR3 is TGTGCCAGCAGCCGAAAGACAGGGATGAACACTGAAGCTTTCTTT.

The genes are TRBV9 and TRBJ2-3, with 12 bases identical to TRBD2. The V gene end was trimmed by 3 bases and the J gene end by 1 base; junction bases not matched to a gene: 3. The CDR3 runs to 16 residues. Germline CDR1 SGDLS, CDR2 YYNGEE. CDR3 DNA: TGTGCCAGCAGCGAAACTAGCGGGGGGCGCACAGATACGCAGTATTTT. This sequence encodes CASSETSGGRTDTQYF.